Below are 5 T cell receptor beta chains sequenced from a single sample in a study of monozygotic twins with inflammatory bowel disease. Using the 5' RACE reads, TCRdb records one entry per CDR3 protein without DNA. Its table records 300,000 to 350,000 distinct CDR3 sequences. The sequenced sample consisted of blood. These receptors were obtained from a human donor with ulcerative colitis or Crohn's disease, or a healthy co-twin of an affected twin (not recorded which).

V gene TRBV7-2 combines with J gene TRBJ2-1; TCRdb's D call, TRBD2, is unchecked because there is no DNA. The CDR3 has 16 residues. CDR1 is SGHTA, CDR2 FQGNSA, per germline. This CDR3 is CASSPQGLAAFDEQFF. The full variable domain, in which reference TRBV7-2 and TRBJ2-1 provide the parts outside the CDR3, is GAGVSQSPSNKVTEKGKDVELRCDPISGHTALYWYRQSLGQGLEFLIYFQGNSAPDKSGLPSDRFSAERTGGSVSTLTIQRTQQEDSAVYLCASSPQGLAAFDEQFFGPGTRLTVL.

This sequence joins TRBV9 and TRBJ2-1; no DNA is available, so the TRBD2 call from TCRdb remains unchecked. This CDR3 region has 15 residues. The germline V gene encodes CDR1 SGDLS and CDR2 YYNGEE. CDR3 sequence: CASSPTSGRVNEQFF.

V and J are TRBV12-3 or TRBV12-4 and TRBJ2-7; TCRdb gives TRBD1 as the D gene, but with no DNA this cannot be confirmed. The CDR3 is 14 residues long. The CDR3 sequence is CASSTGGSSYEQYF.

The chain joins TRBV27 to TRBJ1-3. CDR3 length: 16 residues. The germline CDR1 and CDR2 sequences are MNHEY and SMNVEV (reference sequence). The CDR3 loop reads CASSLSHPTSGNTIYF.

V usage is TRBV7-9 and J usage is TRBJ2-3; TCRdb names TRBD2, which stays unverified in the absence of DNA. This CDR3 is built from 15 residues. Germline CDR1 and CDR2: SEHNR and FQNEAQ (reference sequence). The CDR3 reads CASSLARRSTDTQYF.